Shown below are 8 T cell receptor beta chains from a single sample sequenced in a study of T cell responses to AZD1222 COVID-19 vaccine. Clones were sequenced by immunoSEQ multiplex PCR, and TCRdb holds only the in-frame ones, with some missing. In the table there are over 85,000 clones, around 87% of which are singletons. This material consisted of peripheral blood, taken on day 0 of AZD1222 vaccination. The source of these receptors is an adult in good health.

The chain combines TRBV5-6 with TRBJ2-3, with unresolved D. From germline, CDR1 is SGHDT and CDR2 YYEEEE. This CDR3 comprises 14 residues. V was cut by 1 base and J by 2 bases, with 8 bases left in between. CDR3 residues: CASSLRSNTDTQYF. The DNA of the CDR3 is TGTGCCAGCAGCTTGAGGTCTAACACAGATACGCAGTATTTT.

The V and J genes are TRBV7-9 and TRBJ1-6, with 8 bases lining up with TRBD1. V lost 1 base to trimming and J lost 7 bases; unmatched junction nucleotides: 12. The CDR3 runs to 18 residues. CDR1 is SEHNR, CDR2 FQNEAQ, per germline (reference sequence). CDR3 amino acids: CASSLGTGGSFGNSPLHF. The DNA for the CDR3 is TGTGCCAGCAGCTTAGGCACAGGGGGAAGTTTTGGCAATTCACCCCTCCACTTT.

This rearrangement joins TRBV10-1 to TRBJ1-2; a possible D gene is TRBD1 (6 bases). The ends were cut back, 3 bases at V and 5 bases at J, with 25 bases in the middle. Germline V gives CDR1 WNHNN, CDR2 SYGVQD (reference sequence). The CDR3 has 18 residues. CDR3 residues: CASSDHPGELDEVYGYTF. CDR3 nucleotide sequence: TGCGCCAGCAGTGACCACCCAGGGGAACTTGACGAGGTGTATGGCTACACCTTC.

V and J are TRBV9 and TRBJ2-5; 9 nucleotides align to TRBD1. In germline, CDR1 is SGDLS, CDR2 YYNGEE. This CDR3 has 15 amino acids. V lost 3 bases and J lost 5; bases outside the gene matches: 8. The CDR3 region has the DNA TGTGCCAGCAGCGGGGGACAGGGTTTATGGGAGACCCAGTACTTC. Translating gives CASSGGQGLWETQYF.

This chain uses TRBV29-1 with TRBJ2-3; D remains unclear. The CDR3 sequence is 13 residues long. Germline loops: CDR1 SQVTM, CDR2 ANQGSEA. The germline V and J ends were trimmed by 5 bases and 0 bases, with 9 bases remaining between them. CDR3 DNA: TGCAGCGTTAGGCGGACCAGCACAGATACGCAGTATTTT. Translated: CSVRRTSTDTQYF.

The rearrangement joins TRBV19 to TRBJ1-3, with a possible D match to TRBD1 (5 bases). V lost 4 bases, J lost 8 bases, and 12 bases lay in between. This CDR3 has 13 amino acids. Per germline, CDR1 LNHDA and CDR2 SQIVND (reference sequence). CDR3 nucleotides: TGTGCCAGTAGTACTGTCTCGGGGGACACCATATATTTT. Protein: CASSTVSGDTIYF.

The chain has TRBV30 and TRBJ1-6; D is unresolved. The CDR3 covers 13 residues. V was trimmed by 0 bases and J by 7 bases, leaving 7 bases between them. Germline V lookup: CDR1 GTSNPN, CDR2 SVGIG (reference sequence). In nucleotides, the CDR3 is TGTGCCTGGAGTGTACGCGTGAATTCACCCCTCCACTTT. Protein: CAWSVRVNSPLHF.

This clone is a singleton in its sample. The chain is built from TRBV11-2 and TRBJ2-1; 10 bases fit TRBD2. Germline V gene lookup returns CDR1 SGHAT and CDR2 FQNNGV. The CDR3 runs 17 residues. The ends lost 0 bases at V and 3 bases at J; junction bases unmatched: 5. As DNA, the CDR3 is TGTGCCAGCAGCTTAGACCTTAGCGGGGGGCTCTACAATGAGCAGTTCTTC. Its translation is CASSLDLSGGLYNEQFF.